This T cell receptor beta chain came from a study of blood T cell repertoires in COVID-19. This CDR3 has 15 amino acids. The germline CDR1 and CDR2 sequences are LNHDA and SQIVND (reference sequence). V lost 2 bases and J 4 bases, leaving 12 bases between the germline ends. In the authors' workflow: Reference gene primer amplification in the assay estimated nucleated cell counts. Data came from immunoSEQ multiplex PCR; TCRdb stores just in-frame clones and leaves some out. V, J and clone size are taken as reported in that table, and D and trimming were inferred from the DNA itself. This sample has some 320,000 clones; about 92% occur once, and the top ten carry about 2.4%. Participants, about 18 to 90 years old, spanned around 25 US areas. Participants reported their clinical history, and cohort assignment relied on those reports. Donors of Cohort 3 who recovered were those that had two negative PCRs, clearance, or symptom resolution.

The sample was PBMCs or T cells enriched from blood (not recorded which). The V and J genes are TRBV19 and TRBJ2-1; maybe TRBD2 (6 bases). This clonotype originated in a man in his sixties who had recovered from COVID-19. CDR3 amino acids: CASSILGTLYNEQFF. The DNA of the CDR3 is TGTGCCAGTAGTATACTAGGGACTCTTTACAATGAGCAGTTCTTC.